The entry below gives a single T cell receptor (beta chain) sequence along with its context. The antigen is not known. Germline V gene data show CDR1 as SGHAT and CDR2 as FQNNGV. V was pared by 7 bases and J by 5 bases, with 17 bases between. The CDR3 extends over 14 amino acids. The study ran its PCR with 60 Vbeta and 13 Jbeta primers. Sequencing used immunoSEQ multiplex PCR; TCRdb keeps in-frame clones, though not all of them. The sample lists approximately 220,000 clones, 76% occurring once. The data stem from a study of cytomegalovirus exposure and HLA in healthy donors. General study findings and limits: In all likelihood, a cluster of highly shared sequence variants was a sequencing artifact. Associated with cytomegalovirus, according to the listing, were approximately 160 TCR beta chains.

The chain carries TRBV11-2 and TRBJ1-1, with a weak D call TRBD1 (5 bases). This receptor was obtained from a man between 18 and 29 years old in good health and CMV-seronegative. The source material was PBMCs. The CDR3 coding sequence is TGTGCCAGCAACCGCGGGGACCTGGGGACTGAAGCTTTCTTT. It translates to CASNRGDLGTEAFF.